This is a list of T cell receptor beta chains from one sample in a study of PD-1 and CTLA-4 blockade in melanoma. Generated by immunoSEQ multiplex PCR, the TCRdb table keeps only in-frame clones and is missing some. Of tens of thousands of clones detected, about 91% appear once; the ten largest clones hold 6.5% to 9%. The input for sequencing was CD8+ T cells from peripheral blood, taken before anti-PD-1 treatment. The source of these receptors is a human donor with melanoma. The CDR3 runs from the conserved cysteine through the conserved F or W. The D gene is left open where the match is weak. Where a row states a size, it is once, few, many or the class of an expanded clone; other rows omit it.

-	TRBV6-6	TRBJ2-2	once	CASSYPRDQNTGELFF	TGTGCCAGCAGTTACCCCCGGGACCAAAACACCGGGGAGCTGTTTTTT
-	TRBV3-1/TRBV3-2	TRBJ2-7	-	CASSQDWQARGEQYF	TGTGCCAGCAGCCAAGATTGGCAGGCCCGGGGCGAGCAGTACTTC
-	TRBV2	TRBJ2-3	-	CASLISKGESTDTQYF	TGTGCCAGTCTGATCTCCAAGGGGGAGAGCACAGATACGCAGTATTTT
-	TRBV28	TRBJ2-3	once	CASSLAQDTQYF	TGTGCCAGCAGTTTAGCCCAGGATACGCAGTATTTT
TRBD1	TRBV11-2	TRBJ2-1	-	CASNLGTGLYNEQFF	TGTGCCAGCAACTTGGGGACAGGGCTTTACAATGAGCAGTTCTTC
-	TRBV29-1	TRBJ2-7	-	CSVEGQAYEQYF	TGCAGCGTTGAAGGACAGGCCTACGAGCAGTACTTC
-	TRBV10-3	TRBJ2-6	-	CAISESADRPSGANVLTF	TGTGCCATCAGTGAGTCGGCGGACAGACCCTCTGGGGCCAACGTCCTGACTTTC
TRBD2	TRBV12-3/TRBV12-4	TRBJ2-1	-	CASSAGLAEFF	TGTGCCAGCAGTGCGGGACTAGCGGAGTTCTTC
-	TRBV4-3	TRBJ2-7	-	CASSQGTQGPYEQYF	TGCGCCAGCAGCCAAGGAACTCAGGGTCCGTACGAGCAGTACTTC
TRBD2	TRBV2	TRBJ2-1	-	CASRIAGEYNEQFF	TGTGCCAGCCGGATAGCGGGGGAGTACAATGAGCAGTTCTTC